The rows below give T cell receptor beta chains drawn from one sample of a study of cytomegalovirus exposure and HLA in healthy donors. Sequencing was performed with immunoSEQ multiplex PCR; in TCRdb, only in-frame clones are kept and a portion is missing. The data hold approximately 100,000 clones, with around 86% observed a single time. The sample was PBMCs. These receptors were taken from a woman younger than 45 in good health and CMV-seronegative. Both conserved end residues are part of each CDR3. A D gene is named only where the DNA matches it firmly. A row's size may be missing; if present it is once, few, many or a size class.

D	length	V	size	J	CDR3	DNA
TRBD2	20	TRBV5-4	few	TRBJ2-1	CASSSRRLGLAARQYNEQFF	TGTGCCAGCAGCTCCCGCCGGCTGGGACTAGCGGCGAGACAGTACAATGAGCAGTTCTTC
TRBD2	19	TRBV7-2	-	TRBJ2-1	CASSLAGTSGRSSYNEQFF	TGTGCCAGCAGCTTAGCCGGGACTAGCGGGAGGAGCTCCTACAATGAGCAGTTCTTC
-	14	TRBV7-9	-	TRBJ1-4	CASSLATENEKLFF	TGTGCCAGCAGCTTAGCAACAGAGAATGAAAAACTGTTTTTT
TRBD2	15	TRBV7-9	-	TRBJ2-3	CASPSGRVSTDTQYF	TGTGCCAGCCCTAGCGGGAGGGTTAGCACAGATACGCAGTATTTT
-	15	TRBV5-1	-	TRBJ2-5	CASSPTGSGVGTQYF	TGCGCCAGCAGCCCGACAGGTTCTGGTGTAGGGACCCAGTACTTC
-	14	TRBV5-1	-	TRBJ1-4	CASSLQGRDEKLFF	TGCGCCAGCAGCCTCCAGGGGAGGGATGAAAAACTGTTTTTT
-	13	TRBV21-1	few	TRBJ2-7	CASSTQGWDEQYF	TGTGCCAGCAGCACGCAGGGTTGGGACGAGCAGTACTTC
TRBD1	12	TRBV29-1	-	TRBJ1-2	CSVETGFYGYTF	TGCAGCGTTGAGACAGGGTTCTATGGCTACACCTTC
TRBD2	18	TRBV13	-	TRBJ2-2	CASSLEGLAGANTGELFF	TGTGCCAGCAGCCTAGAAGGACTAGCGGGAGCGAACACCGGGGAGCTGTTTTTT
TRBD2	18	TRBV7-9	-	TRBJ2-5	CSSAPAFSGTSGKETQYF	TGTTCCAGCGCGCCCGCATTCTCCGGGACTAGCGGGAAAGAGACCCAGTACTTC
-	12	TRBV29-1	-	TRBJ2-7	CSVAQGRHEQYF	TGCAGCGTTGCTCAGGGTAGGCACGAGCAGTACTTC
TRBD2	16	TRBV5-1	-	TRBJ2-7	CASSWGTSGRIYEQYF	TGCGCCAGCAGCTGGGGGACTAGCGGGAGGATCTACGAGCAGTACTTC
-	12	TRBV19	-	TRBJ2-3	CASSSLADTQYF	TGTGCCAGTAGTTCCCTAGCGGATACGCAGTATTTT
TRBD1	15	TRBV2	-	TRBJ2-5	CASRDRGGTVETQYF	TGTGCCAGCAGAGACAGGGGTGGAACGGTTGAGACCCAGTACTTC
TRBD2	18	TRBV9	once	TRBJ2-1	CASSLAPSGLGVHYEQFF	TGTGCCAGCAGTCTCGCGCCTAGCGGGCTGGGCGTTCACTATGAGCAGTTCTTC
-	14	TRBV19	few	TRBJ2-3	CASSISASTDTQYF	TGTGCCAGTAGTATATCAGCGAGCACAGATACGCAGTATTTT
TRBD1	14	TRBV6-5	-	TRBJ1-4	CASSYSTGSEKLFF	TGTGCCAGCAGTTACTCGACAGGGAGCGAAAAACTGTTTTTT
-	15	TRBV2	-	TRBJ1-2	CASSEALGAGYGYTF	TGTGCCAGCAGTGAAGCGCTGGGGGCAGGCTATGGCTACACCTTC
-	15	TRBV6-5	-	TRBJ1-6	CASSYSDSKGSPLHF	TGTGCCAGCAGTTACTCGGACAGTAAGGGTTCACCCCTCCACTTT
-	14	TRBV7-2	-	TRBJ2-7	CASSVGVPVVEQYF	TGTGCCAGCAGCGTCGGGGTTCCGGTAGTGGAGCAGTACTTC
-	14	TRBV1	-	TRBJ1-3	CTSAGGSSGNTIYF	TGCACCAGCGCGGGGGGGAGCTCTGGAAACACCATATATTTT
-	15	TRBV5-6	-	TRBJ2-7	CASRRHAGASYEQYF	TGTGCCAGCAGACGGCACGCAGGGGCAAGCTACGAGCAGTACTTC
TRBD2	16	TRBV7-2	few	TRBJ2-5	CASSSPGLVDRETQYF	TGTGCCAGCAGCAGTCCGGGACTAGTTGATCGTGAGACCCAGTACTTC
-	14	TRBV18	once	TRBJ2-7	CASSPSYGAYEQYF	TGTGCCAGCTCACCAAGTTACGGTGCCTACGAGCAGTACTTC
TRBD1	18	TRBV6-7	-	TRBJ1-2	CASSYSRKGRSGGYGYTF	TGTGCCAGCAGTTACTCGCGAAAGGGACGCTCAGGGGGCTATGGCTACACCTTC
-	14	TRBV27	once	TRBJ2-1	CASSLFPTNNEQFF	TGTGCCAGCAGTTTATTTCCTACTAACAATGAGCAGTTCTTC
-	14	TRBV7-9	-	TRBJ1-1	CASGLTGSNTEAFF	TGTGCCAGCGGCTTGACAGGATCGAACACTGAAGCTTTCTTT
TRBD2	17	TRBV9	-	TRBJ2-5	CASSVAGLAGVEETQYF	TGTGCCAGCAGCGTAGCCGGACTAGCGGGAGTAGAAGAGACCCAGTACTTC
TRBD1	15	TRBV19	-	TRBJ1-5	CASSQTGGYNQPQHF	TGTGCCAGTAGCCAGACAGGGGGCTACAATCAGCCCCAGCATTTT
TRBD1	14	TRBV11-2	-	TRBJ1-2	CASSLFDRGRGYTF	TGTGCCAGCAGCTTATTTGACAGGGGGCGCGGCTACACCTTC
TRBD1	16	TRBV7-9	-	TRBJ2-7	CSSSQRGQGGQHEQYF	TGTTCCAGCAGCCAACGTGGACAGGGCGGGCAGCACGAGCAGTACTTC
-	13	TRBV19	-	TRBJ2-7	CASSIELVSEQYF	TGTGCCAGTAGTATCGAACTAGTAAGCGAGCAGTACTTC
-	13	TRBV28	-	TRBJ2-7	CASSLEGLYEQYF	TGTGCCAGCAGTTTAGAAGGACTCTACGAGCAGTACTTC
TRBD2	17	TRBV7-2	-	TRBJ2-7	CASSLGGSGGGTYEQYF	TGTGCCAGCAGCTTAGGGGGTAGCGGGGGTGGAACCTACGAGCAGTACTTC
TRBD1	14	TRBV11-1	-	TRBJ2-5	CASSLDRDWETQYF	TGTGCCAGCAGCCTCGACAGGGATTGGGAGACCCAGTACTTC
-	12	TRBV28	few	TRBJ1-2	CASSFTSYGYTF	TGTGCCAGCAGTTTTACATCCTATGGCTACACCTTC
-	15	TRBV10-1	-	TRBJ2-2	CASSESRRPVGELFF	TGCGCCAGCAGTGAGTCTCGGCGGCCGGTCGGGGAGCTGTTTTTT
-	16	TRBV21-1	-	TRBJ2-2	CASSLLREGEHGELFF	TGTGCCAGCAGCCTCCTGCGGGAGGGAGAACACGGGGAGCTGTTTTTT
TRBD2	15	TRBV25-1	few	TRBJ2-2	CASSRTSGNTGELFF	TGTGCCAGCAGTCGGACTAGCGGGAACACCGGGGAGCTGTTTTTT
TRBD1	13	TRBV5-1	-	TRBJ2-7	CASKGQGGDEQYF	TGCGCCAGCAAGGGACAGGGGGGAGACGAGCAGTACTTC
-	15	TRBV15	-	TRBJ1-1	CATSRGRDTNTEAFF	TGTGCCACCAGCAGAGGTAGGGACACGAACACTGAAGCTTTCTTT
-	16	TRBV4-3	-	TRBJ2-6	CASSQDSSSGANVLTF	TGCGCCAGCAGCCAAGATTCGAGCTCTGGGGCCAACGTCCTGACTTTC
-	16	TRBV4-1	-	TRBJ1-5	CASSQEGHFSNQPQHF	TGCGCCAGCAGCCAAGAGGGACATTTTAGCAATCAGCCCCAGCATTTT
-	13	TRBV18	few	TRBJ2-5	CASSPTREETQYF	TGTGCCAGCTCACCAACGAGAGAAGAGACCCAGTACTTC